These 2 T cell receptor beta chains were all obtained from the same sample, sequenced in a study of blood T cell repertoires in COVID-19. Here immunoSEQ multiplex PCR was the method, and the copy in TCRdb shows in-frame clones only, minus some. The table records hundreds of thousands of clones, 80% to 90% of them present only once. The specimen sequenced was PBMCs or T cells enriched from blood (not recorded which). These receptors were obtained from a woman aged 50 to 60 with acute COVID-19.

For the CDR3, the DNA is TGTGCCAGTAGTATCAGCGGCGAGCAGTTCTTC. Its translation: CASSISGEQFF. The rearrangement uses TRBV19 and TRBJ2-1; D is perhaps TRBD2 (5 bases). The CDR3 has 11 residues. Germline V gives CDR1 LNHDA, CDR2 SQIVND (reference sequence). V was clipped by 3 bases and J by 10 bases, with 7 bases between them.

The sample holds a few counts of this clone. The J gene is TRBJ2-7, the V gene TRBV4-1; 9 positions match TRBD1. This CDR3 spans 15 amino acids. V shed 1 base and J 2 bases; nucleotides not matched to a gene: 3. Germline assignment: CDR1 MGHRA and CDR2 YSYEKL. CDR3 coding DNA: TGCGCCAGCAGCCAAGGGACAGGGGCTACCTACGAGCAGTACTTC. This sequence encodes CASSQGTGATYEQYF.